What follows are 18 T cell receptor beta chains derived from one specimen sequenced in a study of T-cell memory formation after mild COVID-19. TCRdb processed the 5' RACE reads anew with MiXCR; each CDR3 protein has one entry. The profile shows about 610,000 distinct CDR3 sequences, around a sixth of them singletons. Sequenced: PBMCs or a T cell subset sorted from them (not recorded which). Receptors originate from an adult woman who had mild COVID-19 (a few samples of this study predate the infection). Cell type and time point are not known.

This clonotype was counted between two and nine times. This sequence joins TRBV4-3 and TRBJ2-7; 9 bases are shared with TRBD2. CDR3 length: 13 residues. Germline trimming cut 4 bases from V and 5 bases from J; bases unmatched to any gene: 3. Germline CDR1 is LGHNA and CDR2 is YSLEER. CDR3 DNA: TGCGCCAGCAGCCTGGGACTAGCAGACGAGCAGTACTTC. It translates to CASSLGLADEQYF.

The chain carries TRBV7-2 and TRBJ2-3; TRBD2 agrees at 12 bases. Germline trimming cut 5 bases from V and 9 bases from J; bases unmatched to any gene: 9. This CDR3 is built from 15 residues. The germline CDR1 and CDR2 sequences are SGHTA and FQGNSA. CDR3 DNA: TGTGCCAGCAGCCCTACCCTAGCGGGAGGGCCGACGCAGTATTTT. Protein product: CASSPTLAGGPTQYF.

The CDR3 nucleotides are TGTGCCACCAGTGAGCGGACAGGATACTATGGCTACACCTTC. Translating it yields CATSERTGYYGYTF. This chain uses TRBV24-1 with TRBJ1-2, with 7 nucleotides matching TRBD1. In germline, CDR1 is KGHDR, CDR2 SFDVKD. The J segment lost 3 bases and the V segment lost 4 bases, leaving 4 bases of the junction unmatched. This CDR3 contains 14 residues.

The chain links TRBV30 to TRBJ2-4, with 13 positions matching TRBD2. The length of the CDR3 is 17 residues. Germline lookup yields CDR1 GTSNPN and CDR2 SVGIG (reference sequence). The junction had 7 bases not matched to a gene; V was cut back by 2 bases and J by 3 bases. The CDR3 DNA reads as TGTGCCTGGAGTCCGAGGGGGACTAGCGGGGTCAAAAACATTCAGTACTTC. Its protein product is CAWSPRGTSGVKNIQYF.

This chain links TRBV7-9 with TRBJ1-1; maybe TRBD1 (5 bases). The germline V and J ends were trimmed by 4 bases and 8 bases, with 17 bases remaining between them. Per germline, CDR1 SEHNR and CDR2 FQNEAQ (reference sequence). The CDR3 runs 14 residues. The CDR3 loop is CASSSIRVVLEAFF. The CDR3 region has the DNA TGTGCCAGCAGCTCGATCAGGGTGGTTCTCGAAGCTTTCTTT.

This chain uses TRBV15 with TRBJ2-3; 7 bases match TRBD2. CDR1 and CDR2 (germline): LNHNV, YYDKDF (reference sequence). This CDR3 is 18 amino acids long. The V and J ends lost 9 bases and 3 bases, in that order; junction bases with no gene match: 21. In DNA form, the CDR3 reads TGTGCCACAAAGGATAGAAGGGTACCCGGGACTAAGACAGATACGCAGTATTTT. This sequence encodes CATKDRRVPGTKTDTQYF. The full variable domain, rest sourced from reference TRBV15 and TRBJ2-3, is DAMVIQNPRYQVTQFGKPVTLSCSQTLNHNVMYWYQQKSSQAPKLLFHYYDKDFNNEADTPDNFQSRRPNTSFCFLDIRSPGLGDTAMYLCATKDRRVPGTKTDTQYFGPGTRLTVL.

The rearrangement uses TRBV7-2 and TRBJ2-7; no firm D call. Per the germline V gene, CDR1 is SGHTA and CDR2 is FQGNSA. V lost 1 base and J lost 0, with 7 bases in between. This CDR3 contains 14 residues. In DNA, the CDR3 is TGTGCCAGCAGCTTAGACGGTGTCTCCTACGAGCAGTACTTC. Amino acids: CASSLDGVSYEQYF.

The rearrangement joins TRBV7-9 to TRBJ2-6; D gene uncertain. Germline-derived CDR1 and CDR2 are SEHNR and FQNEAQ (reference sequence). The CDR3 runs to 12 residues. Trimming took off 5 bases at V and 6 bases at J, with 5 bases between the two ends. DNA of the CDR3: TGTGCCAGCAGCCCTATGGCCAACGTCCTGACTTTC. It encodes CASSPMANVLTF.

The chain recombines TRBV4-1 with TRBJ2-3; a possible D gene is TRBD2 (5 bases). CDR3 size: 17 residues. Germline CDR1 is MGHRA and CDR2 is YSYEKL. V was clipped by 3 bases and J by 0 bases, with 16 bases between them. The DNA for the CDR3 is TGCGCCAGCAGCCAGAGAGAGTCCGGGGATAGCACAGATACGCAGTATTTT. Translation: CASSQRESGDSTDTQYF.

This clonotype was picked up many times. The V call is TRBV12-3 or TRBV12-4, the J call TRBJ2-5; perhaps D is TRBD1 or TRBD2 (7 bases each). V was trimmed by 4 bases and J by 3 bases, leaving 15 bases between them. The CDR3 loop spans 15 amino acids. The CDR3 region has the DNA TGTGCCAGCAGTTCGCGGGGGACAGAGAAAGAGACCCAGTACTTC. Translated: CASSSRGTEKETQYF.

The chain is built from TRBV27 and TRBJ2-1; D possibly matches TRBD1 or TRBD2 (5 bases each). The CDR3 extends over 13 amino acids. Trimming removed 6 bases from V and 6 bases from J, with 12 bases in between. Germline CDR1 reads MNHEY; CDR2 reads SMNVEV (reference sequence). The CDR3 region is CASSPGTPNEQFF. The CDR3 coding sequence is TGTGCCAGCAGCCCCGGGACCCCCAATGAGCAGTTCTTC.

The CDR3 DNA reads TGTGCCACCAGCAGAGATCCGGACAGGCGGACCGGGGAGCTGTTTTTT. Its protein product is CATSRDPDRRTGELFF. The chain uses TRBV15 and TRBJ2-2; TRBD1 matches at 7 bases. In germline, CDR1 is LNHNV, CDR2 YYDKDF (reference sequence). CDR3 size: 16 residues. V lost 0 bases to trimming and J lost 5 bases; unmatched junction nucleotides: 6.

This clonotype appeared many times. V gene TRBV14 combines with J gene TRBJ2-1, with 9 positions matching TRBD2. After removal of 3 bases from V and 10 bases from J, the junction contained 16 bases not matched to a gene. The CDR3 length is 17 residues. Germline V CDR1 and CDR2: SGHDN, FVKESK. The CDR3, as DNA: TGTGCCAGCAGCCACCGCCCTCTAGCGGGGCTCCCAAGAGAGCAGTTCTTC. It codes for CASSHRPLAGLPREQFF. Supplemented by reference TRBV14 and TRBJ2-1, the full variable domain reads EAGVTQFPSHSVIEKGQTVTLRCDPISGHDNLYWYRRVMGKEIKFLLHFVKESKQDESGMPNNRFLAERTGGTYSTLKVQPAELEDSGVYFCASSHRPLAGLPREQFFGPGTRLTVL.

This sequence joins TRBV7-6 and TRBJ2-7; 8 nucleotides match TRBD1. The CDR3 sequence is 19 residues long. The V gene's germline CDR1 is SGHVS and CDR2 FNYEAQ. Trimming at V came to 5 bases and at J to 0 bases, leaving 18 bases not matched to a gene. This CDR3 is CASSPPGTGTLGNSYEQYF. The CDR3 DNA follows: TGTGCCAGCAGCCCCCCCGGGACAGGAACTCTTGGAAACTCCTACGAGCAGTACTTC.

The chain joins TRBV6-5 to TRBJ2-3; D not resolved. Germline-derived CDR1 and CDR2 are MNHEY and SVGAGI. V was clipped by 0 bases and J by 0 bases, with 7 bases between them. This CDR3 has 15 amino acids. The CDR3 spells CASSYSRSSTDTQYF. CDR3 coding DNA: TGTGCCAGCAGTTACTCGAGAAGCAGCACAGATACGCAGTATTTT.

In DNA, the CDR3 is TGCGCCAGCAGGGTGGGGAATGAAAAACTGTTTTTT. This codes for CASRVGNEKLFF. The chain couples TRBV4-1 to TRBJ1-4; D not resolved. In germline, CDR1 is MGHRA, CDR2 YSYEKL. The CDR3 contains 12 residues. Trimming left V 6 bases short and J 5 bases short, with 7 bases between.

The CDR3 region has the DNA TGTGCCAGCCAGGGACTAGCGTGGGGAGGAGATACGCAGTATTTT. Amino acids: CASQGLAWGGDTQYF. V and J are TRBV27 and TRBJ2-3; 10 positions agree with TRBD2. This CDR3 contains 15 residues. With 8 bases clipped from V and 5 bases from J, the junction kept 10 bases outside the gene matches. Per germline, CDR1 MNHEY and CDR2 SMNVEV (reference sequence).

This clonotype appeared a few times. The CDR3 nucleotides read TGTGCCAGCAGCAAAGATACGCAGTATTTT. Translating gives CASSKDTQYF. The V and J genes are TRBV21-1 and TRBJ2-3. TRBV21-1 is a recognized pseudogene. This CDR3 contains 10 residues.